This TCR beta chain was retrieved from a study of T cell changes during pregnancy in multiple sclerosis. The assay was immunoSEQ multiplex PCR, and TCRdb's table has in-frame clones only and misses some. The profile covers about 40,000 clones, with about 90% appearing a single time and roughly 5% taken by the ten largest. The clonotype comes from a female donor in good health, enrolled as a control in a pregnancy study. Sequencing was performed on peripheral blood, taken in the first trimester of pregnancy.

The CDR3 region is CASSVGQSSYNEQFF. CDR3 DNA: TGTGCCAGCAGCGTAGGACAATCCTCCTACAATGAGCAGTTCTTC. This chain links TRBV9 with TRBJ2-1; D is unresolved. Trimming stripped 0 bases from V and 0 bases from J, with 7 bases between. Germline V lookup: CDR1 SGDLS, CDR2 YYNGEE. The CDR3 runs 15 residues.